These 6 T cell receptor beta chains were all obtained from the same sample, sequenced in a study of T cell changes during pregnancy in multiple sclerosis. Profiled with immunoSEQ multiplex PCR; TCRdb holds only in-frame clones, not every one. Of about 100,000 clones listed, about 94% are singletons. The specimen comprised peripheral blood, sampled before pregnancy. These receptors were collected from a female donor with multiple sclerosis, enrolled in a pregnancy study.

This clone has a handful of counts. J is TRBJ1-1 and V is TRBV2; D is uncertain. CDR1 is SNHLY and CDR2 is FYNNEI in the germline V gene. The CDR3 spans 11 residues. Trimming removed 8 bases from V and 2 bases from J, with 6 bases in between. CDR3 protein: CASGGNTEAFF. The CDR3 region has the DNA TGTGCCAGCGGCGGCAACACTGAAGCTTTCTTT.

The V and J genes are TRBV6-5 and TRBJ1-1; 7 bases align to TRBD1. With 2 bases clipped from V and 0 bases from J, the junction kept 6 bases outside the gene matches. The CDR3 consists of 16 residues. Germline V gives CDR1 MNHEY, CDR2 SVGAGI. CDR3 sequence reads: CASSYNPTGMNTEAFF. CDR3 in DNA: TGTGCCAGCAGTTACAACCCGACAGGGATGAACACTGAAGCTTTCTTT.

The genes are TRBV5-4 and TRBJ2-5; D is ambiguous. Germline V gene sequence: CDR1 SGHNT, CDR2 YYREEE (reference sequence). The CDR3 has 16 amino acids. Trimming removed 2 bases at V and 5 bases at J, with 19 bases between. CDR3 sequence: CASSLEMGYHWETQYF. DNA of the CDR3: TGTGCCAGCAGCTTAGAGATGGGCTACCATTGGGAGACCCAGTACTTC.

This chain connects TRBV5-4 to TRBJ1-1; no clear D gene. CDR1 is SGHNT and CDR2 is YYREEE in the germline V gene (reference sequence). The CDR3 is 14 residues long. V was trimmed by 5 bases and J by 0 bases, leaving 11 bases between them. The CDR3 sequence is CASSFGGMNTEAFF. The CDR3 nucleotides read TGTGCCAGCAGTTTCGGAGGTATGAACACTGAAGCTTTCTTT. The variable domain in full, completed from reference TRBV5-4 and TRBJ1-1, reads ETGVTQSPTHLIKTRGQQVTLRCSSQSGHNTVSWYQQALGQGPQFIFQYYREEENGRGNFPPRFSGLQFPNYSSELNVNALELDDSALYLCASSFGGMNTEAFFGQGTRLTVV.

The CDR3 DNA reads as TGTGCCAGCAGCGCTACCGGGACAGCTAACTATGGCTACACCTTC. Amino acid sequence: CASSATGTANYGYTF. The gene calls are TRBV28 and TRBJ1-2; 7 bases agree with TRBD1. This CDR3 has 15 residues. Germline V CDR1 and CDR2: MDHEN, SYDVKM. V lost 6 bases and J lost 0; bases outside the gene matches: 7.

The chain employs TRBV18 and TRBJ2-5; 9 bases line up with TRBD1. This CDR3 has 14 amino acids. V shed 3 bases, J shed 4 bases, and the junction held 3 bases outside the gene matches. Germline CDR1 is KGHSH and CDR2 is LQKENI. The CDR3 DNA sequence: TGTGCCAGCTCACCGACGACAGGGGGAGAGACCCAGTACTTC. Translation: CASSPTTGGETQYF.